These 27 T cell receptor beta chains were all obtained from the same sample, sequenced in a study of T cells in Graves' hyperthyroidism and ophthalmopathy. RNA transcripts served as the template for amplifying TCR beta CDR3 regions. With the HTBI primer set, the TCR CDR3 went through a first round of RT-PCR. TCRdb processed the multiplex PCR reads anew with MiXCR; each CDR3 protein has one entry. The sample shows 350,000 to 400,000 distinct CDR3 sequences, about 16% of them seen only once. Sequenced material: blood. The source of these receptors is a woman aged 30 to 39 with Graves' hyperthyroidism.

This clonotype came up many times. The rearrangement joins TRBV27 to TRBJ1-5; D gene unclear. The CDR3 length is 15 residues. Per the germline V gene, CDR1 is MNHEY and CDR2 is SMNVEV (reference sequence). With 2 bases removed from V and 2 bases from J, the gap between germline ends came to 10 bases. CDR3 in amino acids: CASSLKPRGNQPQHF. As DNA, the CDR3 is TGTGCCAGCAGTTTAAAACCCCGGGGCAATCAGCCCCAGCATTTT.

In this sample, this clonotype turned up many times. This sequence joins TRBV28 and TRBJ1-1, with 7 bases fitting TRBD1. The germline CDR1 and CDR2 sequences are MDHEN and SYDVKM. Trimming at V came to 4 bases and at J to 7 bases, leaving 3 bases not matched to a gene. This CDR3 spans 12 amino acids. The CDR3 DNA reads TGTGCCAGCAGTTCTCGGACAGGTGAAGCTTTCTTT. It encodes CASSSRTGEAFF.

Ten or more counts support this clonotype. The V gene is TRBV2, the J gene TRBJ2-1; D gene ambiguous. Germline V gene data show CDR1 as SNHLY and CDR2 as FYNNEI. The length of the CDR3 is 14 residues. Trimming took 4 bases from V and 2 from J, leaving 9 bases between them. The CDR3 sequence is CASSGPRAYNEQFF. The CDR3 DNA follows: TGTGCCAGCAGTGGGCCACGAGCCTACAATGAGCAGTTCTTC.

V is TRBV29-1 and J is TRBJ2-1; TRBD1 matches 8 bases. Germline CDR1 reads SQVTM; CDR2 reads ANQGSEA. The CDR3 extends over 14 amino acids. The V gene end was trimmed by 1 base and the J gene end by 6 bases; junction bases not matched to a gene: 5. CDR3 DNA sequence: TGCAGCGTTGAAGGGCAGGGGGCTCCCAATGAGCAGTTCTTC. It yields the protein CSVEGQGAPNEQFF.

This clonotype has at least ten counts. The rearrangement uses TRBV5-1 and TRBJ2-3, with D hard to call. The germline CDR1 and CDR2 sequences are SGHRS and YFSETQ. V shed 4 bases and J shed 0 bases, with 15 bases lying between them. The CDR3 has 16 residues. CDR3 protein: CASSLHGTVSTDTQYF. CDR3 bases: TGCGCCAGCAGCCTCCACGGAACAGTGAGCACAGATACGCAGTATTTT. The full variable domain, in which reference TRBV5-1 and TRBJ2-3 provide the parts outside the CDR3, is KAGVTQTPRYLIKTRGQQVTLSCSPISGHRSVSWYQQTPGQGLQFLFEYFSETQRNKGNFPGRFSGRQFSNSRSEMNVSTLELGDSALYLCASSLHGTVSTDTQYFGPGTRLTVL.

This chain connects TRBV4-1 to TRBJ1-1; D is uncertain. This CDR3 has 14 amino acids. Per the germline V gene, CDR1 is MGHRA and CDR2 is YSYEKL. Trimming left V 4 bases short and J 5 bases short, with 14 bases between. The CDR3: CASSPARPGTEAFF. CDR3 bases: TGCGCCAGCAGCCCGGCCCGACCGGGGACTGAAGCTTTCTTT.

The sample holds many counts of this clonotype. This chain joins TRBV18 and TRBJ1-1; possible D gene TRBD1, 5 bases. V lost 5 bases, J lost 11 bases, and 18 bases lay in between. Germline V CDR1 and CDR2: KGHSH, LQKENI. The CDR3 sequence is 13 residues long. In DNA form, the CDR3 reads TGTGCCAGCTCAGTGCAGAGGGGAACACTGGCTTTCTTT. It translates to CASSVQRGTLAFF.

The chain is built from TRBV10-3 and TRBJ1-2, with 7 bases that match TRBD1. Germline CDR1 and CDR2: ENHRY and SYGVKD. The V and J ends lost 3 bases and 8 bases, in that order; junction bases with no gene match: 9. The CDR3 covers 14 residues. The CDR3 reads CAISERKGAGGYTF. CDR3 DNA: TGTGCCATCAGTGAAAGGAAGGGGGCGGGCGGCTACACCTTC.

This clonotype was seen more than once but under ten times. This chain uses TRBV4-1 with TRBJ1-6, with D unclear. V was clipped by 4 bases and J by 0 bases, with 10 bases between them. CDR1 MGHRA and CDR2 YSYEKL come from the germline V gene. The CDR3 consists of 16 residues. The CDR3, as DNA: TGCGCCAGCAGCCTCGACGAAAGCTCCTATAATTCACCCCTCCACTTT. Encoded protein: CASSLDESSYNSPLHF.

In the case of this clonotype: A read error is possible here, since a much larger clone lies one base away. The chain recombines TRBV6-1 with TRBJ2-2; D gene unclear. The CDR3 contains 17 residues. Deletions cut 3 bases from V and 0 bases from J, with 14 bases between. Germline assignment: CDR1 MNHNS and CDR2 SASEGT. The CDR3 DNA sequence: TGTGCCAGCAGTGAGGTGTCAGAGAGCCCGAACACCGGGGAGCTGTTTTTT. As protein: CASSEVSESPNTGELFF.

This clonotype has ten or more counts. CDR3 DNA: TGTGCTAGTGGTCCGACTAGCGGGAGGGCCTCCACAGATACGCAGTATTTT. This sequence encodes CASGPTSGRASTDTQYF. The gene calls are TRBV12-5 and TRBJ2-3; 14 bases align to TRBD2. The germline V gene encodes CDR1 LGHNT and CDR2 FRNRAP. The CDR3 is made up of 17 amino acids. J was trimmed by 2 bases and V by 5 bases; bases with no gene match: 6.

In this sample, this clonotype turned up many times. The V call is TRBV18, the J call TRBJ2-2; D possibly matches TRBD1 or TRBD2 (5 bases each). Germline lookup yields CDR1 KGHSH and CDR2 LQKENI. V shed 3 bases and J shed 1 base, with 9 bases lying between them. This CDR3 region has 15 residues. The CDR3 sequence: CASSPRGQNTGELFF. In DNA form, the CDR3 reads TGTGCCAGCTCACCTCGGGGCCAGAACACCGGGGAGCTGTTTTTT.

With respect to this clonotype: The junction and the germline gene differ at one end; a read error may be behind it. The gene calls are TRBV7-9 and TRBJ2-7, with D perhaps TRBD1 or TRBD2 (5 bases each). The CDR3 runs 16 residues. Germline CDR1 and CDR2: SEHNR and FQNEAQ (reference sequence). For the CDR3, the DNA is TGTGCCGGCAGCTTAGATCTTCCAGGGACCGGCTACGAGCAGTACTTC. It translates to CAGSLDLPGTGYEQYF.

In this sample, this clonotype turned up a few times. The rearrangement joins TRBV7-9 to TRBJ1-2; 10 positions agree with TRBD1. Germline V gene data show CDR1 as SEHNR and CDR2 as FQNEAQ (reference sequence). The CDR3 is made up of 15 amino acids. J gave up 8 bases and V 3 bases, and 9 bases lay outside the gene matches. CDR3 protein: CASSFPGTGEEGYTF. In DNA, the CDR3 is TGTGCCAGCAGCTTTCCCGGGACAGGGGAAGAAGGCTACACCTTC.

This clonotype was counted at least ten times. V gene TRBV18 combines with J gene TRBJ1-1; no clear D. In germline, CDR1 is KGHSH, CDR2 LQKENI. The V gene lost 6 bases and the J gene lost 1 base, with 12 bases spanning the gap. This CDR3 has 14 residues. The CDR3 nucleotides are TGTGCCAGCTCCCGGGTCGGGAAGAACACTGAAGCTTTCTTT. Translation gives CASSRVGKNTEAFF.

This clonotype was found many times. This chain's CDR3 is CASSLDLGQQETQYF. The DNA of the CDR3 is TGTGCCAGCAGCCTCGACCTGGGACAGCAAGAGACCCAGTACTTC. V gene TRBV3-1 combines with J gene TRBJ2-5, with 7 nucleotides matching TRBD1. Looked up from germline, CDR1 is LGHDT and CDR2 is YNNKEL (reference sequence). The V gene end was trimmed by 4 bases and the J gene end by 2 bases; junction bases not matched to a gene: 7. The CDR3 extends over 15 amino acids.

This clonotype came up a few times. The J gene is TRBJ2-3, the V gene TRBV29-1; TRBD1 matches at 10 bases. The CDR3 is made up of 14 amino acids. The germline V gene has CDR1 SQVTM and CDR2 ANQGSEA. J was trimmed by 6 bases and V by 6 bases; bases with no gene match: 9. Here the CDR3 reads CSVAGQGTGDTQYF. DNA for the CDR3: TGCAGCGTGGCGGGACAGGGGACTGGGGATACGCAGTATTTT.

There are a few counts of this clonotype. The chain uses TRBV7-9 and TRBJ2-1; TRBD1 is a possible D gene (5 bases). This CDR3 has 16 amino acids. Trimming removed 5 bases from V and 2 bases from J, with 16 bases in between. Per germline, CDR1 SEHNR and CDR2 FQNEAQ (reference sequence). CDR3 coding DNA: TGTGCCAGCAGCCCAGCCACAGGTCATGCCTACAATGAGCAGTTCTTC. Its translation: CASSPATGHAYNEQFF.

This clonotype was seen many times. This chain uses TRBV30 with TRBJ2-1; TRBD2 might be the D (6 bases). The CDR3 is 14 amino acids. The V and J ends lost 3 bases and 0 bases respectively, with 9 bases between them. The germline CDR1 and CDR2 sequences are GTSNPN and SVGIG (reference sequence). The CDR3 is CAWRSAGSYNEQFF. CDR3 nucleotides: TGTGCCTGGAGGTCAGCGGGCTCCTACAATGAGCAGTTCTTC.

The chain links TRBV3-1 to TRBJ2-7, with D perhaps given as TRBD1 or TRBD2 (5 bases each). This CDR3 has 15 residues. Germline values: CDR1 LGHDT, CDR2 YNNKEL (reference sequence). V lost 1 base to trimming and J lost 0 bases, with 10 bases between them. The CDR3 nucleotides read TGTGCCAGCAGCCAAGGAGGGGACCCCTCCTACGAGCAGTACTTC. Translating it yields CASSQGGDPSYEQYF.

The chain has TRBV30 and TRBJ1-5; 11 bases match TRBD1. The CDR3 has 16 amino acids. The germline V gene has CDR1 GTSNPN and CDR2 SVGIG (reference sequence). The V gene end was trimmed by 3 bases and the J gene end by 4 bases; junction bases not matched to a gene: 8. The CDR3 DNA is TGTGCCTGGAGCGTTGGGACAGGGGGTGTAAATCAGCCCCAGCATTTT. This codes for CAWSVGTGGVNQPQHF.

In its sample, this clonotype was seen a few times. The chain links TRBV5-1 to TRBJ2-1; the match to TRBD2 covers 10 bases. The CDR3 spans 16 residues. V shed 0 bases and J 2 bases; nucleotides not matched to a gene: 2. Germline V gene sequence: CDR1 SGHRS, CDR2 YFSETQ. The CDR3 bases are TGCGCCAGCAGCTTGGAACTAGCGGGGACCTACAATGAGCAGTTCTTC. It codes for CASSLELAGTYNEQFF.

The CDR3 DNA reads as TGCAGCGTTGGAAGCAGCACCTACGAGCAGTACTTC. This translates into CSVGSSTYEQYF. The rearrangement links TRBV29-1 to TRBJ2-7; D unresolved. Germline-derived CDR1 and CDR2 are SQVTM and ANQGSEA. With 4 bases removed from V and 2 bases from J, the gap between germline ends came to 9 bases. The CDR3 has 12 residues.

This clonotype was observed at least ten times. V and J are TRBV3-1 and TRBJ2-3; TRBD2 agrees at 11 bases. Germline V gives CDR1 LGHDT, CDR2 YNNKEL (reference sequence). The CDR3 sequence is 16 residues long. Trimming removed 4 bases from V and 2 bases from J; junction bases left unmatched: 5. The CDR3 nucleotides are TGTGCCAGCAGCCTTACGGGACTAGCGGTCACAGATACGCAGTATTTT. Translated: CASSLTGLAVTDTQYF.

As concerns this clonotype: The junction departs from germline at one end; a sequencing error may be responsible. The chain has TRBV13 and TRBJ2-1, with a weak D call TRBD2 (6 bases). The CDR3 totals 13 residues. Germline CDR1 reads PRHDT; CDR2 reads FYEKMQ (reference sequence). Here the CDR3 reads CASSYASANEQLF. For the CDR3, the DNA is TGTGCCAGCAGCTATGCTAGCGCCAATGAGCAGCTCTTC. Using reference TRBV13 and TRBJ2-1 for the parts outside the CDR3, the full variable domain is AAGVIQSPRHLIKEKRETATLKCYPIPRHDTVYWYQQGPGQDPQFLISFYEKMQSDKGSIPDRFSAQQFSDYHSELNMSSLELGDSALYFCASSYASANEQLFGPGTRLTVL.

Only a few counts were recorded for this clonotype. The chain employs TRBV10-3 and TRBJ2-3; D perhaps matches TRBD1 (5 bases). CDR1 is ENHRY and CDR2 is SYGVKD in the germline V gene. This CDR3 is 14 amino acids long. The V end was cut by 6 bases, the J end by 6 bases, with 16 bases between. This chain's CDR3 is CAISQGSQADTQYF. The CDR3 DNA reads as TGTGCCATCAGCCAAGGATCACAGGCGGATACGCAGTATTTT.

This clonotype appeared many times. The genes are TRBV6-1 and TRBJ2-7; D is undetermined. The CDR3 covers 13 residues. Germline assignment: CDR1 MNHNS and CDR2 SASEGT. With 6 bases removed from V and 1 base from J, the gap between germline ends came to 10 bases. The DNA for the CDR3 is TGTGCCAGCAGAGGTGGCGTTTCCTACGAGCAGTACTTC. Its translation: CASRGGVSYEQYF.